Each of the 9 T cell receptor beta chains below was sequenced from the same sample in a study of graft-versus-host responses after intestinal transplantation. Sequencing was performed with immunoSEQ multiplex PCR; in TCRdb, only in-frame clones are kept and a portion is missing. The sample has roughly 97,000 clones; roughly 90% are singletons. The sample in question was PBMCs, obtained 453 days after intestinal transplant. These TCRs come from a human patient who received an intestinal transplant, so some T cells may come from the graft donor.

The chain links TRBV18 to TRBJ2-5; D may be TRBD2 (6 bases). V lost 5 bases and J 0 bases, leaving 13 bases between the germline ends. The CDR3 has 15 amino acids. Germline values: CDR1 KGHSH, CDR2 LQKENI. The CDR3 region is CASSSYGGNQETQYF. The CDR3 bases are TGTGCCAGCTCATCATATGGGGGGAACCAAGAGACCCAGTACTTC.

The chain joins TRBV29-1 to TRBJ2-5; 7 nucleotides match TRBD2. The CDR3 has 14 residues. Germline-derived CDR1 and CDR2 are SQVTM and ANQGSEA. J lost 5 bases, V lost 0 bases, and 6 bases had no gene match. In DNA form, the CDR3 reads TGCAGCGTTGAAGATGGCGGGGGATCGGAGACCCAGTACTTC. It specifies CSVEDGGGSETQYF. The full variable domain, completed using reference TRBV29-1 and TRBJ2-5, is SAVISQKPSRDICQRGTSLTIQCQVDSQVTMMFWYRQQPGQSLTLIATANQGSEATYESGFVIDKFPISRPNLTFSTLTVSNMSPEDSSIYLCSVEDGGGSETQYFGPGTRLLVL.

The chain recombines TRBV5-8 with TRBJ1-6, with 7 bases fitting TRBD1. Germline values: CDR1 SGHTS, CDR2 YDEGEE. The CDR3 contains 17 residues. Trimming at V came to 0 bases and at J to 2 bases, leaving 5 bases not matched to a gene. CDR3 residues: CASSLGQGRTYNSPLHF. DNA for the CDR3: TGTGCCAGCAGCTTGGGACAGGGACGGACCTATAATTCACCCCTCCACTTT.

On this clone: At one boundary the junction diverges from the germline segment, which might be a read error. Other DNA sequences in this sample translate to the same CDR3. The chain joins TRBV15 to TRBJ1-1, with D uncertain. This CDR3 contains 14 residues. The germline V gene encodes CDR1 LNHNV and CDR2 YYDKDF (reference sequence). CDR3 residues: CATSRDRGNTEAFF. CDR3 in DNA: TGTGCCACTAGCAGAGACCGGGGGAACACTGAAGCTTTCTTT.

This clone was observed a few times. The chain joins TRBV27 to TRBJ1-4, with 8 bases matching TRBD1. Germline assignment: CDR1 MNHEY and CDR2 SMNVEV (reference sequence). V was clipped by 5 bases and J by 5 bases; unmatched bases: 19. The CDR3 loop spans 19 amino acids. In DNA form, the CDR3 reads TGTGCCAGCAGTCCCCTTATAATCCCTCGGGACAGGACCAATGAAAAACTGTTTTTT. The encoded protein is CASSPLIIPRDRTNEKLFF.

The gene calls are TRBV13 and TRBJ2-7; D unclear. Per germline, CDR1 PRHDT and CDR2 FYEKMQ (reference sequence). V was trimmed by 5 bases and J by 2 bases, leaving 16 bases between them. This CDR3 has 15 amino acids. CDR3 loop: CASSHLLVGPYEQYF. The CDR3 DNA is TGTGCCAGCAGCCACCTCTTGGTAGGGCCCTACGAGCAGTACTTC.

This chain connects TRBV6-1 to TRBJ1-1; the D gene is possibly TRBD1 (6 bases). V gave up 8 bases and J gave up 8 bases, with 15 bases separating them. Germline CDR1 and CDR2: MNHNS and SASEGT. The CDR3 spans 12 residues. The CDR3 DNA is TGTGCCAGCCAGACAGGAATTATCGAAGCTTTCTTT. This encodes CASQTGIIEAFF.

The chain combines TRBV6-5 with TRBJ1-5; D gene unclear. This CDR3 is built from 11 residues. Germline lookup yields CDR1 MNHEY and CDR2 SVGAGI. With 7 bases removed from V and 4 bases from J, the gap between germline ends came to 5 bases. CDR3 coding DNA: TGTGCCAGCATGATAAATCAGCCCCAGCATTTT. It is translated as CASMINQPQHF.

The DNA for the CDR3 is TGTGCCAGCAGTGAATATGCCAGGGGCCCACTTAATGAGCAGTTCTTC. Protein product: CASSEYARGPLNEQFF. The rearrangement uses TRBV25-1 and TRBJ2-1; a possible D gene is TRBD1 (6 bases). The CDR3 contains 16 residues. Deletions cut 0 bases from V and 7 bases from J, with 16 bases between. Germline V gives CDR1 MGHDK, CDR2 SYGVNS.